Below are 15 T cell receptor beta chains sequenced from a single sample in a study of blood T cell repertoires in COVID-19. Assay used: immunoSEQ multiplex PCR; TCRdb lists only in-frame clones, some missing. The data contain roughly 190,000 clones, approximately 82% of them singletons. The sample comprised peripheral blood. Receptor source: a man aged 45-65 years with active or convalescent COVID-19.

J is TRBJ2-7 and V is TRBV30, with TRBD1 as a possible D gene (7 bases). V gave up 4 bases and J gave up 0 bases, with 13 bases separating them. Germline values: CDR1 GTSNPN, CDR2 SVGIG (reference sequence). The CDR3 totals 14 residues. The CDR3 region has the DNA TGTGCCTGGATGAGGAGGGGGCTCTCCTACGAGCAGTACTTC. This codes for CAWMRRGLSYEQYF.

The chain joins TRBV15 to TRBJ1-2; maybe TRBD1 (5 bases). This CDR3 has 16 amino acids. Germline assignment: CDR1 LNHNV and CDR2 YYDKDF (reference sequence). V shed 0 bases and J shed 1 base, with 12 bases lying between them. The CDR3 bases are TGTGCCACCAGCAGAGATCTCACAGGAGATAACTATGGCTACACCTTC. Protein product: CATSRDLTGDNYGYTF.

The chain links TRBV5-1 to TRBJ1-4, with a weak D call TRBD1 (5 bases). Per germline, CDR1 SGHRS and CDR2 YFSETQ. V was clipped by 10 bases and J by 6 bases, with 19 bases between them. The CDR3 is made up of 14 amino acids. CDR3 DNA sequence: TGCGCCTCCACCCCGGGGGGAGTAGATGAAAAACTGTTTTTT. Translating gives CASTPGGVDEKLFF.

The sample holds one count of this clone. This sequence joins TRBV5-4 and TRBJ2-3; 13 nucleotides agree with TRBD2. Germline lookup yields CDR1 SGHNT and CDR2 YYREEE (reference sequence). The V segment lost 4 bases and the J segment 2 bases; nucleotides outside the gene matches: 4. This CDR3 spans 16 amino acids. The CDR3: CASSPTSGGNTDTQYF. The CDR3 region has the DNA TGTGCCAGCAGCCCGACTAGCGGGGGGAACACAGATACGCAGTATTTT.

The DNA for the CDR3 is TGTGCCAGCAACTCCCTCGAGGCCCGGAGAACCAAAAACATTCAGTACTTC. It translates to CASNSLEARRTKNIQYF. The chain is built from TRBV2 and TRBJ2-4; unclear D gene. V was trimmed by 7 bases and J by 2 bases, leaving 21 bases between them. This CDR3 region has 17 residues. Germline V lookup: CDR1 SNHLY, CDR2 FYNNEI.

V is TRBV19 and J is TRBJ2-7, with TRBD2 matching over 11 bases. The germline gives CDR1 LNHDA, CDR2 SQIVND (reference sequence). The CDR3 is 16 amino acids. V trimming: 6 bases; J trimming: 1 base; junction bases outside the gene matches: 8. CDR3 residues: CASSPRLAGSSYEQYF. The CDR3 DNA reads TGTGCCAGTAGCCCTAGACTAGCGGGGTCGTCCTACGAGCAGTACTTC.

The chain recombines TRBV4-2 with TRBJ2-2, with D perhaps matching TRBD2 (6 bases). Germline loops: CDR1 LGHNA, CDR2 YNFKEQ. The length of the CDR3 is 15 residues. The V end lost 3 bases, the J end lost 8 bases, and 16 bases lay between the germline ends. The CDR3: CASSHLRGDGGELFF. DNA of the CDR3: TGTGCCAGCAGCCATTTGCGGGGCGATGGGGGGGAGCTGTTTTTT.

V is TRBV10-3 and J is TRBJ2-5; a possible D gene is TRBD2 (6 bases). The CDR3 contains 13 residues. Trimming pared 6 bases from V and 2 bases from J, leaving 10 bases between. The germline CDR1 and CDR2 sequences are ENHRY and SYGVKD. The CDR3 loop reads CAIRRDSQETQYF. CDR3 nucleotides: TGTGCCATCAGACGGGACTCACAAGAGACCCAGTACTTC.

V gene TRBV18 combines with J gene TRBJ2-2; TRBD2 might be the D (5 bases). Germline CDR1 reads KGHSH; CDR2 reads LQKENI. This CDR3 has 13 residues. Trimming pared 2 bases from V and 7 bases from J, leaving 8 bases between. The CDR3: CASSPGSHGELFF. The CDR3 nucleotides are TGTGCCAGCTCACCAGGGAGCCACGGGGAGCTGTTTTTT.

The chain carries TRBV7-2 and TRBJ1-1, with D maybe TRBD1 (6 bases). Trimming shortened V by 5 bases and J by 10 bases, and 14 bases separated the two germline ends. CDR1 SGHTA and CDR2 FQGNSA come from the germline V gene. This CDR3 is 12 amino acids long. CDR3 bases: TGTGCCAGCAGCCCTAGACAGGCCAGAGCTTTCTTT. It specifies CASSPRQARAFF.

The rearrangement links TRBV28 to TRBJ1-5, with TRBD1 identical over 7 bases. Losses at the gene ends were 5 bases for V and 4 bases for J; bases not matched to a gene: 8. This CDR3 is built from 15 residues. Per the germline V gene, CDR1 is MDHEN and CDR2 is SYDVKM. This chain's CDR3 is CASSPSLTGNQPQHF. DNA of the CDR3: TGTGCCAGCAGTCCTTCCCTGACAGGGAATCAGCCCCAGCATTTT.

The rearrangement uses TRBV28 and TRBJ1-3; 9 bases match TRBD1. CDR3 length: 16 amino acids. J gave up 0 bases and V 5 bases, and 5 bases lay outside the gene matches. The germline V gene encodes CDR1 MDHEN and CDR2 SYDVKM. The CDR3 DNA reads TGTGCCAGCAGTCCCTTACAGGGGGCCTCTGGAAACACCATATATTTT. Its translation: CASSPLQGASGNTIYF.

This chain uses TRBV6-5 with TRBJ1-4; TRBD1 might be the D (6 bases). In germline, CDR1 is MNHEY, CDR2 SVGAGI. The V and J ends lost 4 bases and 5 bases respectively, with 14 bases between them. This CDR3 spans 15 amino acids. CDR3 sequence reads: CASSFRTVWNEKLFF. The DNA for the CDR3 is TGTGCCAGCAGTTTTCGGACAGTCTGGAATGAAAAACTGTTTTTT.

The CDR3 nucleotides read TGTGCCATCAGTGAGTCTGAGACTAGCGGCCTGGGGACCCAGTACTTC. Its protein product is CAISESETSGLGTQYF. The chain uses TRBV10-3 and TRBJ2-5, with 9 positions matching TRBD2. Germline CDR1 and CDR2: ENHRY and SYGVKD. The CDR3 is 16 residues long. The V and J ends lost 0 bases and 7 bases, in that order; junction bases with no gene match: 9.

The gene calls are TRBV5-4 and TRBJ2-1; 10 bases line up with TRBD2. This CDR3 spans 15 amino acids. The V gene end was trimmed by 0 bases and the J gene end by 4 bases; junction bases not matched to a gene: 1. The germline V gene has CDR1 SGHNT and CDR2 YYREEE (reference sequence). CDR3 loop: CASSLGTSGYNEQFF. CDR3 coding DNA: TGTGCCAGCAGCTTGGGGACTAGCGGATACAATGAGCAGTTCTTC.